This T cell receptor (beta chain) was recorded in a study of blood T cell repertoires in COVID-19 (dated by TCRdb to 2018 to 2020). For the study in its entirety: Samples from collaborators originated in the United States, Italy and Spain and spanned both the acute and convalescent phases of COVID-19. The prospective study material was composed of cDNA or gDNA derived from T cells, B-cell-depleted T cells, or PBMCs. The dataset comprised deeply sampled blood TCRbeta repertoires from subjects exposed to, actively infected with, or recovered from COVID-19. A freely available public database, intended as a resource for researchers studying the immune response to SARS-CoV-2, is where the repertoires were released. Samples came from the ongoing ImmuneRACE study (first 160 participants) plus 1,254 subjects from 6 global collaborators. A de-identified subject ID, COVID-19 status, age in years and sex were almost always included in the sample metadata. Where HLA class I and class II types were available, the types were taken from metadata supplied by the sample provider, not from assay-based typing. Study-wide conclusions, independent of this receptor: How much clinical and demographic metadata was included differed by source and by participant, and the metadata was provided uncurated.

TCRbeta CDR3 regions were amplified from genomic DNA using the immunoSEQ Assay, a bias-controlled multiplex PCR. The paper's processing steps were these. Nucleated cell counts per sample were estimated from amplification of reference gene primers within the assay. To quantify the absolute abundance of each unique TCRbeta CDR3 rearrangement, sequence reads were collapsed and filtered. For each sample, productive Simpson clonality was calculated as the square root of Simpson's diversity index across productive rearrangements. The source is immuneACCESS, and TCRdb retained only in-frame sequences with V and J called. Part of the clones is not carried over; for the studies checked, unresolved V genes explain less than half of this, and the remainder is unexplained. V and J calls and clone size follow that table, whereas D and trimming were derived from the DNA. The sample table holds 25,000 to 35,000 clones, of which approximately 88% were seen once. The top ten constitute roughly 8.2% of the sample.

The germline V gene provides CDR1 KGHSH and CDR2 LQKENI. There are 16 amino acids in the CDR3, from cysteine to phenylalanine inclusive. Only CDR3 DNA is held: 48 bases, read in frame from base 1. V drops 0 bases and J drops 3 bases, leaving 14 bases in between. With respect to this clone: Its antigen specificity is not known. One base away there is no much larger clone; base qualities are not given.

One collaborating source in Seattle enrolled patients during active infection and followed them longitudinally through the course of disease. The collaborating institutions used their own protocols to collect whole blood in K2EDTA tubes. For TCRbeta analysis, collaborators shipped samples as frozen whole blood, isolated PBMCs, or DNA extracted from either of those sample types. The clonotype was recovered from a man in his sixties with COVID-19, enrolled during active disease. The receptor chain draws on TRBV18 and TRBJ1-1; there is no confident call for the D gene. The sequenced sample was peripheral blood. The nucleotide sequence is TGTGCCAGCTCACCACCAACCGCTACGCGGGACACTGAAGCTTTCTTT. The resulting protein is CASSPPTATRDTEAFF.